This TCR beta chain emerged from a study of beta chain features in type 1 diabetes. Overall study findings and caveats: Moderately but significantly shorter TCRB CDR3s were found in Type 1 diabetes patients in all four CD4+ subsets.

CDR1 is SQVTM and CDR2 is ANQGSEA in the germline V gene. The CDR3 contains 12 residues. Trimming took 1 base from V and 7 from J, leaving 10 bases between them. Purity above 95% was achieved in all sorted populations. In regard to this clone: Antigen: not known. Other nucleotide sequences in the sample specify the same CDR3.

Expressed TCRB transcripts were sequenced because the isolated RNA had all been reverse transcribed beforehand. Clones were sequenced by immunoSEQ multiplex PCR, and TCRdb holds only the in-frame ones, with some missing. The profile shows approximately 170,000 clones, 7.5% to 8.5% of them singletons. This TCR came from a man between 18 and 29 years old with type 1 diabetes. Material: central memory CD4+ T cells from blood. This rearrangement joins TRBV29-1 to TRBJ1-2; D may be TRBD1 (5 bases). CDR3 sequence: CSVEGQGGGYTF. The CDR3 DNA sequence: TGCAGCGTTGAAGGTCAGGGTGGTGGCTACACCTTC.